This record covers a single T cell receptor beta chain. Its antigen remains unknown. This sample is part of a study of T cell repertoires in cytomegalovirus infection. Overall study: The authors relied on CMV epitopes, both recently identified HLA-C-restricted and well-studied HLA-B-restricted. Indications of both CMV infection and matching HLA type were provided by public TCR beta signatures.

With 4 bases clipped from V and 3 bases from J, the junction kept 7 bases outside the gene matches. CDR1 is KGHDR, CDR2 SFDVKD, per germline. This CDR3 spans 16 amino acids. TCRdb redid the calling of the reads with MiXCR, one entry per CDR3 protein. The repertoire holds 650,000 to 900,000 distinct CDR3 sequences, with approximately 30% as singletons. Overall study findings and caveats: Using cumulative public TCR beta family frequency, the authors identified those who carried CMV together with the relevant HLA. In two of eight donors, the top clonotype was HLA-C-restricted CMV-specific.

The chain joins TRBV24-1 to TRBJ2-2, with 7 bases matching TRBD1. The clonotype was recovered from a human donor in good health (CMV status not recorded). Some clones in this sample may be carry-over from other donors' samples. Sequencing used cultured CD8+ T cells from PBMCs, obtained from culture after CMV antigen stimulation. CDR3 sequence: CATSDRDRVHTGELFF. The DNA for the CDR3 is TGTGCCACCAGTGACCGAGACAGGGTTCACACCGGGGAGCTGTTTTTT.